These T cell receptor beta chains were read from a single sample in a study of T-cell reconstitution after alpha-beta-depleted transplantation in children. TCRdb called the PCR reads again in MiXCR, with one record for every CDR3 protein. The sample lists 70,000 to 95,000 distinct CDR3 sequences, 15% to 18% occurring once. This specimen consisted of PBMCs, mostly from graft donor cells, obtained 180 days after TCRalphabeta/CD19-depleted stem cell transplant. These receptors were collected from a male patient between 2 and 10 years old who had a stem cell transplant for acute lymphoblastic leukemia, so the T cells may come from the graft donor. Both conserved end residues are part of each CDR3. Fields, in order: D gene, V gene, J gene, clone size, CDR3 DNA, CDR3 protein. D genes are given only for firm matches. Not every row has a clone size; where given, it reads once, few, many or a size class.

>TRBD1|TRBV12-3/TRBV12-4|TRBJ2-2|-
TGTGCCAGCAGTCTCGATCGGACAGGGGGGGCCGGGGAGCTGTTTTTT
CASSLDRTGGAGELFF
>-|TRBV5-6|TRBJ2-5|many
TGTGCCAGCAGCCAAACCTGGGAGGGGGGGCCTGAGACCCAGTACTTC
CASSQTWEGGPETQYF
>-|TRBV18|TRBJ1-1|once
TGTGCCAGCTCACGCTCCGCAGCGATGAACACTGAAGCTTTCTTT
CASSRSAAMNTEAFF
>-|TRBV7-2|TRBJ1-2|-
TGTGCCAGCAGCTTAGGCTTTCCGGGGTATGGCTACACCTTC
CASSLGFPGYGYTF
>-|TRBV20-1|TRBJ2-7|few
TGCAGTGCTAGAGATCAGGCCTACGAGCAGTACTTC
CSARDQAYEQYF
>-|TRBV10-3|TRBJ2-7|-
TGTGCCATCAAATTCGGGGCAGGAGACTACGAGCAGTACTTC
CAIKFGAGDYEQYF
>TRBD2|TRBV6-2/TRBV6-3|TRBJ2-3|few
TGTGCCAGCAGTTACTCACTAGCGTACGGCACAGATACGCAGTATTTT
CASSYSLAYGTDTQYF
>-|TRBV24-1|TRBJ2-5|-
TGTGCCACCAGTGATTTCGAGACCCAGTACTTC
CATSDFETQYF
>TRBD1|TRBV5-1|TRBJ2-5|many
TGCGCCAGCAGCTTCGGGACAGGGTTCCGAGAGACCCAGTACTTC
CASSFGTGFRETQYF
>TRBD1|TRBV5-1|TRBJ2-1|-
TGCGCCAGCACCCAACAGGGGTGGACTTACAATGAGCAGTTCTTC
CASTQQGWTYNEQFF
>TRBD1|TRBV12-3/TRBV12-4|TRBJ2-7|-
TGTGCCAGCAGTTTAGCGCACGGACAGGTCGGGAACGAGCAGTACTTC
CASSLAHGQVGNEQYF
>-|TRBV15|TRBJ1-5|few
TGTGCCACCAGCCTCCCCAGGCGCCAGGAGCCCCAGCATTTT
CATSLPRRQEPQHF
>-|TRBV4-3|TRBJ2-3|few
TGCGCCAGCAGCCGAACACGAGGGGCCTACACAGATACGCAGTATTTT
CASSRTRGAYTDTQYF
>-|TRBV7-2|TRBJ2-7|many
TGTGCCAGCAGCTTAGTATCAGGGCACACCTACGAGCAGTACTTC
CASSLVSGHTYEQYF
>TRBD2|TRBV12-3/TRBV12-4|TRBJ2-7|few
TGTGCCAGCAGTTTATTGTCTAGCGGGGTCTACGAGCAGTACTTC
CASSLLSSGVYEQYF
>-|TRBV14|TRBJ1-1|-
TGTGCCAGCAGCCCGAGGGGGGGTCGGGCGAAAACTGAAGCTTTCTTT
CASSPRGGRAKTEAFF
>-|TRBV27|TRBJ2-2|-
TGTGCCAGCAGCCCCACAAAGACAGTGTGGGAGCTGTTTTTT
CASSPTKTVWELFF
>-|TRBV3-1|TRBJ1-5|few
TGTGCCAGCAGCCTCACAGGGAATCAGCCCCAGCATTTT
CASSLTGNQPQHF
>-|TRBV5-4|TRBJ2-2|-
TGTGCCAGCAGTTTTAAGCCCTTGCGGGGGCACACCGGGGAGCTGTTTTTT
CASSFKPLRGHTGELFF
>TRBD1|TRBV15|TRBJ1-5|few
TGTGCCACCAGCAGAGATAAAGTTCGCACAGGGGGCCGTCAGCCCCAGCATTTT
CATSRDKVRTGGRQPQHF
>-|TRBV5-6|TRBJ1-2|many
TGTGCCAGCAGCTTGGGGGGAAGCTATGGCTACACCTTC
CASSLGGSYGYTF
>TRBD2|TRBV7-2|TRBJ2-2|few
TGTGCCAGCAGCCGGGACCTAGCGGGAGGCAACACCGGGGAGCTGTTTTTT
CASSRDLAGGNTGELFF
>-|TRBV3-1|TRBJ1-1|few
TGTGCCAGCAGCCAGCCGTGGGGGGGGATGAACCCGTCGAACACTGAAGCTTTCTTT
CASSQPWGGMNPSNTEAFF
>TRBD2|TRBV12-3/TRBV12-4|TRBJ2-1|-
TGTGCCAGCAGTACTCTTAGCGGGGGATACAATGAGCAGTTCTTC
CASSTLSGGYNEQFF
>-|TRBV20-1|TRBJ1-5|-
TGCAGTGCTTGGGCTCCGGGCCCACGGCGAACACAGCCCCAGCATTTT
CSAWAPGPRRTQPQHF
>-|TRBV10-2|TRBJ2-3|many
TGCGCCAGCCAGGAGGCGGAATTCACATATACGCAGTATTTT
CASQEAEFTYTQYF
>TRBD1|TRBV12-3/TRBV12-4|TRBJ2-7|many
TGTGCCAGCAGCTTGGTGGACAGGGGACACGAGCAGTACTTC
CASSLVDRGHEQYF
>-|TRBV6-2/TRBV6-3|TRBJ1-1|few
TGTGCCAGCAGTTACGGGGATTTGAACACTGAAGCTTTCTTT
CASSYGDLNTEAFF
>-|TRBV6-1|TRBJ2-2|-
TGTGCCAGCAGTCAGGACAGCCGGGAGACCGGGGAGCTGTTTTTT
CASSQDSRETGELFF
>TRBD2|TRBV10-3|TRBJ2-5|few
TGTGCCATCAGTGAGCAAGCGGGGGACGGGACCCAGTACTTC
CAISEQAGDGTQYF
>-|TRBV7-8|TRBJ2-1|few
TGTGCCAGTCTATTGGGGCTGAATGAGCAGTTCTTC
CASLLGLNEQFF
>-|TRBV9|TRBJ2-7|few
TGTGCCAGCAGCGTAGCGCCCGGGGACTCCTACGAGCAGTACTTC
CASSVAPGDSYEQYF
>-|TRBV29-1|TRBJ2-5|-
TGCAGCGTTGAAGCACGGGGCCATCCCCAAGAGACCCAGTACTTC
CSVEARGHPQETQYF
>-|TRBV20-1|TRBJ1-1|-
TGCAGTGCCAACTACGGACAGATGAACACTGAAGCTTTCTTT
CSANYGQMNTEAFF
>TRBD1|TRBV6-1|TRBJ2-1|many
TGTGCCAGCAGTACGACAGGGAGCCCCCTCCGTTACAATGAGCAGTTCTTC
CASSTTGSPLRYNEQFF
>-|TRBV7-7|TRBJ2-5|-
TGTGCCAGCAGCTTAGGTCTCGGAGGCGAAGAGACCCAGTACTTC
CASSLGLGGEETQYF
>-|TRBV29-1|TRBJ2-2|many
TGCAGCGTGCTACTCCAGGGACTGGGCGCCGGGGAGCTGTTTTTT
CSVLLQGLGAGELFF
>-|TRBV9|TRBJ2-2|-
TGTGCCAGCAGCGTACGTCGCGGCGGGGAGCTGTTTTTT
CASSVRRGGELFF
>-|TRBV28|TRBJ2-2|few
TGTGCCAGCAGTTTCGTGCGGACCGGGGAGCTGTTTTTT
CASSFVRTGELFF
>TRBD1|TRBV7-6|TRBJ1-1|few
TGTGCCAGCAGCTTAAGATACCGCGTCGACAGGGTGAACACTGAAGCTTTCTTT
CASSLRYRVDRVNTEAFF
>-|TRBV11-2|TRBJ1-5|-
TGTGCCAGCAGCCACGCTGAGGAGGGGTACAATCAGCCCCAGCATTTT
CASSHAEEGYNQPQHF
>-|TRBV28|TRBJ2-4|few
TGTGCCAGCAGCACTCCGGGGCTAGGGGACATTCAGTACTTC
CASSTPGLGDIQYF
>TRBD2|TRBV5-5|TRBJ2-2|many
TGTGCCAGCAGTAGAAGCGGGGGGGCGTGGAGCACCGGGGAGCTGTTTTTT
CASSRSGGAWSTGELFF
>-|TRBV27|TRBJ1-2|-
TGTGCCAGCAGTTTAACACCCCTCGGGAACTATGGCTACATCTTC
CASSLTPLGNYGYIF
>-|TRBV12-3/TRBV12-4|TRBJ2-7|few
TGTGCCAGCAGTCATATGACCGGACTCTACGAGCAGTACTTC
CASSHMTGLYEQYF
>-|TRBV7-9|TRBJ2-2|-
TGTGCCAGCGTTTCTACGGCTTCAATCAATCCCGGGGAGCTGTTTTTT
CASVSTASINPGELFF
>-|TRBV7-9|TRBJ1-1|-
TGTGCCAGCAGCTTACTGGGTGAGGTAGCGGCTTTCTTT
CASSLLGEVAAFF
>-|TRBV12-3/TRBV12-4|TRBJ2-2|-
TGTGCCAGCAGTTCCAGGGTGGGAACCGGGGAGCTGTTTTTT
CASSSRVGTGELFF
>-|TRBV12-3/TRBV12-4|TRBJ1-4|few
TGTGCCAGCAGTCCATCTAATGAAAAACTGTTTTTT
CASSPSNEKLFF
>-|TRBV28|TRBJ1-5|many
TGTGCCAGCAGTCCCCCGGACAGCGATCAGCCCCAGCATTTT
CASSPPDSDQPQHF
>TRBD1|TRBV7-2|TRBJ1-5|-
TGTGCCAGCAGCCTCGCGGGAACAGGGGGCCGGCAGCCCCAGCATTTT
CASSLAGTGGRQPQHF
>-|TRBV5-6|TRBJ1-1|few
TGTGCCAGCAGCTTTGACCACACTGAAGCTTTCTTT
CASSFDHTEAFF
>-|TRBV24-1|TRBJ2-4|few
TGTGCCACCAGTGATTTCGGGGAGGACATTCAGTACTTC
CATSDFGEDIQYF
>TRBD1|TRBV5-1|TRBJ1-6|few
TGCGCCAGCAGCTTTATGGGACAGGGAAGATCACCCCTCCACTTT
CASSFMGQGRSPLHF
>TRBD1|TRBV15|TRBJ1-1|few
TGTGCCACCAGCACTGGACAGGTGCAAGGGGAAGCTTTCTTT
CATSTGQVQGEAFF
>-|TRBV27|TRBJ2-1|-
TGTGCCAGCCGGGCAGGGTGGAGTGAGCAGTTCTTC
CASRAGWSEQFF
>TRBD1|TRBV5-6|TRBJ1-2|many
TGTGCCAGCAGCTTCCCGGGACAGCTTTCCTATGGCTACACCTTC
CASSFPGQLSYGYTF
>-|TRBV4-1|TRBJ2-3|few
TGCGCCAGCAGCCAGGAGGACAGAAGCACAGATACGCAGTATTTT
CASSQEDRSTDTQYF
>-|TRBV10-2|TRBJ2-5|few
TGCGCCAGCAGTGAAGGTCCCACGCGTAAGACCCAGTACTTC
CASSEGPTRKTQYF
>-|TRBV5-1|TRBJ2-1|many
TGCGCCAGCAGGGCAGACTACAATGAGCAGTTCTTC
CASRADYNEQFF